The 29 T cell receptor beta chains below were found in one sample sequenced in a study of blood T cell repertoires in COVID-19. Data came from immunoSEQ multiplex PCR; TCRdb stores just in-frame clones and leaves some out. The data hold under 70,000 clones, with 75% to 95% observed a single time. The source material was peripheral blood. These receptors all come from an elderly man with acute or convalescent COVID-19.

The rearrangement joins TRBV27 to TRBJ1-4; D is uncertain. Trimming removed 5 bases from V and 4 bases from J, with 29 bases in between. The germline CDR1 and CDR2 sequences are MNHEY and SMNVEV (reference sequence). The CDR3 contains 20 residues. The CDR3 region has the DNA TGTGCCAGCAGTCCTATCCGCCCGGGGAAGGGAGTCAGAGGTAATGAAAAACTGTTTTTT. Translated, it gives CASSPIRPGKGVRGNEKLFF.

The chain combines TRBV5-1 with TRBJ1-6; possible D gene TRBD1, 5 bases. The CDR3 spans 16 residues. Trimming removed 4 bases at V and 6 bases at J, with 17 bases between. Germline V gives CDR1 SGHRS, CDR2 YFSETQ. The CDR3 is CASSPMLGLRNSPLHF. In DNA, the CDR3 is TGCGCCAGCAGCCCGATGCTGGGACTCCGTAATTCACCCCTCCACTTT.

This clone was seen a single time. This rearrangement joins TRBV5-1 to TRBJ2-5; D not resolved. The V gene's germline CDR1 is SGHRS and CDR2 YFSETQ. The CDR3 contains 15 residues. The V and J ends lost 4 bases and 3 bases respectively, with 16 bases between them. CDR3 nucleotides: TGCGCCAGCAGCCCCAATCCCAGCGCGGAAGAGACCCAGTACTTC. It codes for CASSPNPSAEETQYF. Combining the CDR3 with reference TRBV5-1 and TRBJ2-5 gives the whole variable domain KAGVTQTPRYLIKTRGQQVTLSCSPISGHRSVSWYQQTPGQGLQFLFEYFSETQRNKGNFPGRFSGRQFSNSRSEMNVSTLELGDSALYLCASSPNPSAEETQYFGPGTRLLVL.

Here the CDR3 reads CAWTTANIGNTIYF. CDR3 bases: TGTGCCTGGACGACAGCAAATATCGGAAACACCATATATTTT. V is TRBV30 and J is TRBJ1-3; TRBD1 might be the D (5 bases). Deletions cut 4 bases from V and 4 bases from J, with 14 bases between. Germline lookup yields CDR1 GTSNPN and CDR2 SVGIG (reference sequence). The CDR3 is 14 amino acids.

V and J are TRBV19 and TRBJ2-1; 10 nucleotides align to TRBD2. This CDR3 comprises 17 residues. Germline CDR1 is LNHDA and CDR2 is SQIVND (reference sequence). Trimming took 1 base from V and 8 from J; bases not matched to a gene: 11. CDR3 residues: CASSIGFASGGGDEQFF. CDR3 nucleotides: TGTGCCAGTAGTATAGGATTCGCTAGCGGGGGAGGTGATGAGCAGTTCTTC. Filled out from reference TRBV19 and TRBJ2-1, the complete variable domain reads DGGITQSPKYLFRKEGQNVTLSCEQNLNHDAMYWYRQDPGQGLRLIYYSQIVNDFQKGDIAEGYSVSREKKESFPLTVTSAQKNPTAFYLCASSIGFASGGGDEQFFGPGTRLTVL.

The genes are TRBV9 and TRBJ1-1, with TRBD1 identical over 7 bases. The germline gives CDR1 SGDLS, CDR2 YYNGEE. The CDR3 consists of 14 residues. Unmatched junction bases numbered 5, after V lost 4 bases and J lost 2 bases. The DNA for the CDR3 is TGTGCCAGCAGCCTTGGACAGGTCAACACTGAAGCTTTCTTT. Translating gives CASSLGQVNTEAFF.

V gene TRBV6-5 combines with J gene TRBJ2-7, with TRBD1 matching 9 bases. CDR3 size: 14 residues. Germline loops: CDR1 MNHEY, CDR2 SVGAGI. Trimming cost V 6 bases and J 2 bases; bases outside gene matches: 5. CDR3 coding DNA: TGTGCCAGCAGACCCGGACAGGGGACCTACGAGCAGTACTTC. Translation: CASRPGQGTYEQYF.

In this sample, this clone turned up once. CDR3 bases: TGCGCCAGCAGTCAAAATCAGCCGTCCACGGACTCCGACGAGCCCCAGCATTTT. It yields the protein CASSQNQPSTDSDEPQHF. The J gene is TRBJ1-5, the V gene TRBV23-1; D gene ambiguous. TRBV23-1 counts as an open reading frame of uncertain function. V dropped 2 bases and J dropped 8 bases, with 25 bases sitting between them. This CDR3 has 18 amino acids.

This CDR3 reads CATSRSSGGWSNQPQHF. CDR3 DNA: TGTGCCACCAGCAGAAGCTCAGGGGGCTGGAGCAATCAGCCCCAGCATTTT. The chain links TRBV15 to TRBJ1-5; 8 bases line up with TRBD1. This CDR3 comprises 17 residues. CDR1 and CDR2 from the germline V gene are LNHNV and YYDKDF (reference sequence). V lost 2 bases to trimming and J lost 1 base; unmatched junction nucleotides: 7.

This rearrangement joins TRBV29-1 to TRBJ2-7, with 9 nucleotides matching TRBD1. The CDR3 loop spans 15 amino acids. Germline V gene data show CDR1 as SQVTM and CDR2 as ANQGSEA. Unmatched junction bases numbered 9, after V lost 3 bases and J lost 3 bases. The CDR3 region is CSVEAADRGGYEQYF. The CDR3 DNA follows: TGCAGCGTTGAGGCAGCGGACAGGGGCGGCTACGAGCAGTACTTC.

The CDR3 sequence: CASSDPTGGGNTIYF. As DNA, the CDR3 is TGTGCCAGCAGCGACCCGACAGGGGGTGGAAACACCATATATTTT. J is TRBJ1-3 and V is TRBV6-5; 9 bases are shared with TRBD1. This CDR3 is built from 15 residues. In germline, CDR1 is MNHEY, CDR2 SVGAGI. With V trimmed by 6 bases and J by 3 bases, 6 bases remained unmatched.

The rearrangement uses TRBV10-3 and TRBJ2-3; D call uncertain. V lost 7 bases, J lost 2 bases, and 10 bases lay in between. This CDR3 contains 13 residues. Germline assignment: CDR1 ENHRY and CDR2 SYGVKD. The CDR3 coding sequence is TGTGCCATCACGGCTAGGCCCACAGATACGCAGTATTTT. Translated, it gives CAITARPTDTQYF.

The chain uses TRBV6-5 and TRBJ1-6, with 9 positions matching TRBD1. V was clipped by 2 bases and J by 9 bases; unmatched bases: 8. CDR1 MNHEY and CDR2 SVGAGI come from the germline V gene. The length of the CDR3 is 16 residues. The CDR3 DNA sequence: TGTGCCAGCAGTTACATCCGAACAGGGGGCGGTTCACCCCTCCACTTT. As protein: CASSYIRTGGGSPLHF.

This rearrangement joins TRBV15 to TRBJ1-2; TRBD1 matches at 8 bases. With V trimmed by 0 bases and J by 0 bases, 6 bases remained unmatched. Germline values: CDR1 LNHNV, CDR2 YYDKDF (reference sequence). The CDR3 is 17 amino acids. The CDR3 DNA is TGTGCCACCAGCAGAGATCCCAGGGGGCCCCCTAACTATGGCTACACCTTC. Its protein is CATSRDPRGPPNYGYTF.

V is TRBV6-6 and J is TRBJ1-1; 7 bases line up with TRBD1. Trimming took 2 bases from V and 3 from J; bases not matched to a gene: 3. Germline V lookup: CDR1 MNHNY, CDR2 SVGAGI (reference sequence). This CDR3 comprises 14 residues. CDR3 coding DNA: TGTGCCAGCAGTTACGTCCAGGGGGACACTGAAGCTTTCTTT. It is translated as CASSYVQGDTEAFF.

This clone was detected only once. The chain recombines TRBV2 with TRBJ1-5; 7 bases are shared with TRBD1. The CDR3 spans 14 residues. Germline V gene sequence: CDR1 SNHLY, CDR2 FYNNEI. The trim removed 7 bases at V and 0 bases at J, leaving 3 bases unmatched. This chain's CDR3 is CASTTGNSNQPQHF. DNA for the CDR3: TGTGCCAGCACGACAGGGAATAGCAATCAGCCCCAGCATTTT.

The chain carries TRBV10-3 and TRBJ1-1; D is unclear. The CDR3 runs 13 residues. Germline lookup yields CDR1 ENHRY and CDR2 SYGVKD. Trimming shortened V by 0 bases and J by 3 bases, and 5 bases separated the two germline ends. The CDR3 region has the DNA TGTGCCATCAGTGAGTCGAGGGACACTGAAGCTTTCTTT. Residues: CAISESRDTEAFF.

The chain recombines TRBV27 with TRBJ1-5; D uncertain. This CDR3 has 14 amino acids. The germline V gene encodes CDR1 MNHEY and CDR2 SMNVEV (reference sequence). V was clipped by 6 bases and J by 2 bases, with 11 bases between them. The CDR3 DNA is TGTGCCAGCAGAGAGTTTCGCGGCAATCAGCCCCAGCATTTT. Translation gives CASREFRGNQPQHF.

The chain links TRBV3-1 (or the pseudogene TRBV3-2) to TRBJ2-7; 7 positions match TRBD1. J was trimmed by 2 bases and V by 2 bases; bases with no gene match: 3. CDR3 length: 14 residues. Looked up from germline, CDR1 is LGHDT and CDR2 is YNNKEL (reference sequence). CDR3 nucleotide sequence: TGTGCCAGCAGCCAATCACAGGGGACCTACGAGCAGTACTTC. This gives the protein CASSQSQGTYEQYF.

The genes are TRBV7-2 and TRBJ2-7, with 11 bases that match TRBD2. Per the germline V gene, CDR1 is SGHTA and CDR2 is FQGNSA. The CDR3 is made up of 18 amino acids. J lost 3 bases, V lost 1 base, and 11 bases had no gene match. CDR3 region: CASSLVHSGGAGDYEQYF. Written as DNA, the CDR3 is TGTGCCAGCAGCTTAGTCCATAGCGGGGGGGCAGGCGACTACGAGCAGTACTTC.

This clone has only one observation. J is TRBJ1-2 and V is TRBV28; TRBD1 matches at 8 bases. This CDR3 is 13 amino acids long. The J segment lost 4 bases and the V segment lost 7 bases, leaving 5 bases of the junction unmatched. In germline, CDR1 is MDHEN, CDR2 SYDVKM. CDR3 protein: CASTWGTGYGYTF. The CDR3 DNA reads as TGTGCCAGCACCTGGGGGACAGGCTATGGCTACACCTTC.

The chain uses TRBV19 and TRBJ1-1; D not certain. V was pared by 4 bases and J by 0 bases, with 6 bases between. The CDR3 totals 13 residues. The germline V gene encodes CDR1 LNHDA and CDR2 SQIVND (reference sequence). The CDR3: CASSRQVNTEAFF. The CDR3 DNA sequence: TGTGCCAGTAGTAGACAAGTGAACACTGAAGCTTTCTTT. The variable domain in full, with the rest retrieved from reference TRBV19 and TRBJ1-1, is DGGITQSPKYLFRKEGQNVTLSCEQNLNHDAMYWYRQDPGQGLRLIYYSQIVNDFQKGDIAEGYSVSREKKESFPLTVTSAQKNPTAFYLCASSRQVNTEAFFGQGTRLTVV.

Here the CDR3 DNA reads TGTGCCAGCTCACCAGGGCGGGCTGGCTACACCTTC. It codes for CASSPGRAGYTF. The genes are TRBV18 and TRBJ1-2; D is uncertain. The V gene's germline CDR1 is KGHSH and CDR2 LQKENI. The CDR3 runs 12 residues. V lost 2 bases, J lost 7 bases, and 8 bases lay in between.

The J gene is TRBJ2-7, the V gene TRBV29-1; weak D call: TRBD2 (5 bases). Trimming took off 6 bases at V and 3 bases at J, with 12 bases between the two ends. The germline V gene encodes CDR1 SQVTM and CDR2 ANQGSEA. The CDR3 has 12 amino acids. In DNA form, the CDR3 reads TGCAGCGTCCTCGAGGGCGGCTACGAGCAGTACTTC. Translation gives CSVLEGGYEQYF.

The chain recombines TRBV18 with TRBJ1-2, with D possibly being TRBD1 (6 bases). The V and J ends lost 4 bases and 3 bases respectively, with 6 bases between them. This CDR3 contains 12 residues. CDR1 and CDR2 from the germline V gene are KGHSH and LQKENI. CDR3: CASSRQDYGYTF. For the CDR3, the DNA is TGTGCCAGCTCACGACAGGACTATGGCTACACCTTC.

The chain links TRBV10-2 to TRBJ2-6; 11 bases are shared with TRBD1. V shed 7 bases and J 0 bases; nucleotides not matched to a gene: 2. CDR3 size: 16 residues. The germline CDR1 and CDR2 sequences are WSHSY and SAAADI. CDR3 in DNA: TGCGCCAGCAAAGGGACAGGGGGCTCTGGGGCCAACGTCCTGACTTTC. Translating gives CASKGTGGSGANVLTF.

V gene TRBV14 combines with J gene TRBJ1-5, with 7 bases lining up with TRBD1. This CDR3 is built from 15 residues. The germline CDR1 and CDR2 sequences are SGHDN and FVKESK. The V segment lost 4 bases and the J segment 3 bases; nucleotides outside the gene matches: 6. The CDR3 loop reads CASSPKQGPNQPQHF. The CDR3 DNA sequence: TGTGCCAGCAGCCCTAAACAGGGGCCCAATCAGCCCCAGCATTTT. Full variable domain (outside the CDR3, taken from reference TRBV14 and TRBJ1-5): EAGVTQFPSHSVIEKGQTVTLRCDPISGHDNLYWYRRVMGKEIKFLLHFVKESKQDESGMPNNRFLAERTGGTYSTLKVQPAELEDSGVYFCASSPKQGPNQPQHFGDGTRLSIL.

CDR3 sequence reads: CASSKDRGRLDEQYF. The DNA of the CDR3 is TGTGCCAGCAGCAAGGACAGGGGGCGTTTGGACGAGCAGTACTTC. The rearrangement links TRBV2 to TRBJ2-7; TRBD1 aligns across 11 bases. The CDR3 totals 15 residues. The germline V gene encodes CDR1 SNHLY and CDR2 FYNNEI. The V and J ends lost 6 bases and 5 bases, in that order; junction bases with no gene match: 9.

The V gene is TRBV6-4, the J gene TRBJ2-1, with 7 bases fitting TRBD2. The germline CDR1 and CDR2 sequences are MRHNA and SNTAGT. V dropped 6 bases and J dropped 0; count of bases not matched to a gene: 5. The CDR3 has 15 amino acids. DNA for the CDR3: TGTGCCAGCAGCCTGACGGGGGGCTCCTACAATGAGCAGTTCTTC. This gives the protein CASSLTGGSYNEQFF.